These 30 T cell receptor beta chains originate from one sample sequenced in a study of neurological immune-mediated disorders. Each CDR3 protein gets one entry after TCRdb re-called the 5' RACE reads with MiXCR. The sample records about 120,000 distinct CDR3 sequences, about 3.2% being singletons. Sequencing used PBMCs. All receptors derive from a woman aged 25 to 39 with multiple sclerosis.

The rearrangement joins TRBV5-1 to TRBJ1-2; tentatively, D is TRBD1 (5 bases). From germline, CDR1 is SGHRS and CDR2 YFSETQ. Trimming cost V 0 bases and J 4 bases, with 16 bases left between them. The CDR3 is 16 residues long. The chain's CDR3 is CASSLGPNRDSYGYTF. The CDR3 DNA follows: TGCGCCAGCAGCTTGGGGCCTAATAGGGACTCCTATGGCTACACCTTC.

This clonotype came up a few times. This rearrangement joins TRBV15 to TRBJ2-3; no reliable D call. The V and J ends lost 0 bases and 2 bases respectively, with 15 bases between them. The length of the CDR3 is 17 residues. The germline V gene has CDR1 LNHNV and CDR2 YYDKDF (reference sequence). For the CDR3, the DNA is TGTGCCACCAGCAGAGACCGATTCGACTCCTTCACAGATACGCAGTATTTT. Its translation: CATSRDRFDSFTDTQYF.

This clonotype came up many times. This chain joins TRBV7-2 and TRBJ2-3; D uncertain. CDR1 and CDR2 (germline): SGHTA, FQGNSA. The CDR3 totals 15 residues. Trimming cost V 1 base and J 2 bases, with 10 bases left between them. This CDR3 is CASSLGATVTDTQYF. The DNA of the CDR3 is TGTGCCAGCAGCTTAGGAGCGACGGTCACAGATACGCAGTATTTT.

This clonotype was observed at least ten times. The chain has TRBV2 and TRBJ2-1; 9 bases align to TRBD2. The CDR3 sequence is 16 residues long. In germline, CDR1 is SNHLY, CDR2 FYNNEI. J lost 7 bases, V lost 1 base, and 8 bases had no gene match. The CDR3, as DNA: TGTGCCAGCAGTGAAGAGGCGGGGGGGCTCGGGAATGAGCAGTTCTTC. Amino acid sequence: CASSEEAGGLGNEQFF.

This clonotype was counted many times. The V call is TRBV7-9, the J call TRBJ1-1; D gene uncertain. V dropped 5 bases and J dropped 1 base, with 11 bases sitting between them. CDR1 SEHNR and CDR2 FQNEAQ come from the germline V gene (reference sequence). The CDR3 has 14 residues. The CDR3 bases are TGTGCCAGCAGCCGTTTCGGACGGAACACTGAAGCTTTCTTT. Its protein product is CASSRFGRNTEAFF. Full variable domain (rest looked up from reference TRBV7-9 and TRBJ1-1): DTGVSQNPRHKITKRGQNVTFRCDPISEHNRLYWYRQTLGQGPEFLTYFQNEAQLEKSRLLSDRFSAERPKGSFSTLEIQRTEQGDSAMYLCASSRFGRNTEAFFGQGTRLTVV.

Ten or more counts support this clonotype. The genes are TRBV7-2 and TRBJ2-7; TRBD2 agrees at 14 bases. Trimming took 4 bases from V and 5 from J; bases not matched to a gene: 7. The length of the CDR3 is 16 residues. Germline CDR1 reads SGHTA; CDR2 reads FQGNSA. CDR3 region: CASSSGLAGATHEQYF. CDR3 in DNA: TGTGCCAGCAGCTCGGGACTAGCGGGAGCCACCCACGAGCAGTACTTC.

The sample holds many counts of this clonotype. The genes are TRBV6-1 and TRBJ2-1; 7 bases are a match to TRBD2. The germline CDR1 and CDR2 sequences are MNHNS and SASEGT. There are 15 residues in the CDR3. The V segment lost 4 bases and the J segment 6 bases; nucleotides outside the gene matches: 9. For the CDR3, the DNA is TGTGCCAGCAGTGTACGGGGGAGGGCCGGCAATGAGCAGTTCTTC. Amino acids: CASSVRGRAGNEQFF.

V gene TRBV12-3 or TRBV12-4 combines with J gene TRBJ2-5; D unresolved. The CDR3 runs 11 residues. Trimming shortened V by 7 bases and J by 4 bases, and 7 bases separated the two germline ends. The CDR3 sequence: CASKSSETQYF. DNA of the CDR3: TGTGCCAGCAAAAGCTCAGAGACCCAGTACTTC.

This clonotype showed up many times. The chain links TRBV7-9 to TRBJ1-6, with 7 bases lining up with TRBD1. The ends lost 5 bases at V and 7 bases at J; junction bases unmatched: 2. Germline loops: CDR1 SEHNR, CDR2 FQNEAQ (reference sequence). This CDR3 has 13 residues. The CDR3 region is CASSQGVNSPLHF. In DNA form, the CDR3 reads TGTGCCAGCAGCCAGGGGGTCAATTCACCCCTCCACTTT.

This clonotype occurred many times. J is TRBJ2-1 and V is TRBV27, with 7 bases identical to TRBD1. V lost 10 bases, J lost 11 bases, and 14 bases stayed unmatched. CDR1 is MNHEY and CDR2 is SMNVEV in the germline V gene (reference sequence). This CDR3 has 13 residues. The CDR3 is CATGTDDSLKQFF. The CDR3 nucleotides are TGTGCCACCGGGACAGATGATTCTCTTAAGCAGTTCTTC.

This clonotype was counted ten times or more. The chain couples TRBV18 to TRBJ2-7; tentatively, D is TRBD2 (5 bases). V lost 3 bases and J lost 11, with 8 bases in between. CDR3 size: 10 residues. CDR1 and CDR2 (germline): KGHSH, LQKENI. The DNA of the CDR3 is TGTGCCAGCTCACCCGGGAAGGAGTACTTC. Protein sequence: CASSPGKEYF.

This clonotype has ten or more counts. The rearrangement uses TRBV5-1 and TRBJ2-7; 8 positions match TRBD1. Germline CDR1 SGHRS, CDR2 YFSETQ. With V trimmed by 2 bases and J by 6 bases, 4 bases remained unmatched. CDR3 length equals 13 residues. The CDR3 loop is CASSFLQGGEQYF. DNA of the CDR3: TGCGCCAGCAGCTTCCTACAGGGGGGCGAGCAGTACTTC.

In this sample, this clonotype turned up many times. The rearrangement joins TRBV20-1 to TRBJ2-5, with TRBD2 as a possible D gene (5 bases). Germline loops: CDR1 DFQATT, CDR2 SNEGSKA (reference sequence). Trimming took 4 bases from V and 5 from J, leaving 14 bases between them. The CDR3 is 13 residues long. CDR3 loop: CSATGVGVETQYF. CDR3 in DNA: TGCAGTGCTACCGGGGTCGGGGTGGAGACCCAGTACTTC.

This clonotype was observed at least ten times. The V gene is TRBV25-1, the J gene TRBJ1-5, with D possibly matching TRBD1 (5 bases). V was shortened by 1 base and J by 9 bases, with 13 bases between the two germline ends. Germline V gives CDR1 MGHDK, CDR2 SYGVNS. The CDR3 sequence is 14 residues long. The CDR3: CASSESGGSRPQHF. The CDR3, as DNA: TGTGCCAGCAGTGAATCCGGGGGATCTCGGCCCCAGCATTTT. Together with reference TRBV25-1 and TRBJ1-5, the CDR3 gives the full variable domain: EADIYQTPRYLVIGTGKKITLECSQTMGHDKMYWYQQDPGMELHLIHYSYGVNSTEKGDLSSESTVSRIRTEHFPLTLESARPSHTSQYLCASSESGGSRPQHFGDGTRLSIL.

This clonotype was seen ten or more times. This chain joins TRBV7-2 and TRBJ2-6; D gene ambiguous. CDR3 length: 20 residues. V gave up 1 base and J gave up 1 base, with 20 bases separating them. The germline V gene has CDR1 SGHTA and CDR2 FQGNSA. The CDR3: CASSLDFTHIRASGANVLTF. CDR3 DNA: TGTGCCAGCAGCTTAGACTTCACACACATTAGAGCGTCTGGGGCCAACGTCCTGACTTTC.

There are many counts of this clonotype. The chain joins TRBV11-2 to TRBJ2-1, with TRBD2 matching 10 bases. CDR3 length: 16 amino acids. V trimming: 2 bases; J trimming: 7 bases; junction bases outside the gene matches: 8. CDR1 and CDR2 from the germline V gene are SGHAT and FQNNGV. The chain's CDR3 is CASSLRAASGRNEQFF. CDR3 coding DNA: TGTGCCAGCAGCTTAAGAGCGGCTAGCGGGAGAAATGAGCAGTTCTTC.

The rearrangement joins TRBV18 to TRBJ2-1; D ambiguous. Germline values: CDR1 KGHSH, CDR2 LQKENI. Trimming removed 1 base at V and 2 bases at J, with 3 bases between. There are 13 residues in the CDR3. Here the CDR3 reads CASSPQTYNEQFF. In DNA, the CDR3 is TGTGCCAGCTCACCACAGACCTACAATGAGCAGTTCTTC.

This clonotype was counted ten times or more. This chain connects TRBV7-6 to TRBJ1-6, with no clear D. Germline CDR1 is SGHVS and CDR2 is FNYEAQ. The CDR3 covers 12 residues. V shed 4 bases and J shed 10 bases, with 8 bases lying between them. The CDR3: CASSSPNSPLHF. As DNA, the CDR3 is TGTGCCAGCAGCTCGCCTAACTCACCCCTCCACTTT.

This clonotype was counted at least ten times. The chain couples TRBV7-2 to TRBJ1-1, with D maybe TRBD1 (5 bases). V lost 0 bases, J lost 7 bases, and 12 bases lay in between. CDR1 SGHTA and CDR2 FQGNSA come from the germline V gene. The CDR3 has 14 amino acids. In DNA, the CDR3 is TGTGCCAGCAGCTTAGCCCAGGGCTATCGTGAAGCTTTCTTT. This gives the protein CASSLAQGYREAFF.

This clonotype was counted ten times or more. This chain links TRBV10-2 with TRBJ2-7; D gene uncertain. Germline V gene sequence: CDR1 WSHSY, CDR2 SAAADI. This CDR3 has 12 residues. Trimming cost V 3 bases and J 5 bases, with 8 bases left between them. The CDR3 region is CASSEGIHEQYF. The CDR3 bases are TGCGCCAGCAGTGAAGGAATTCACGAGCAGTACTTC.

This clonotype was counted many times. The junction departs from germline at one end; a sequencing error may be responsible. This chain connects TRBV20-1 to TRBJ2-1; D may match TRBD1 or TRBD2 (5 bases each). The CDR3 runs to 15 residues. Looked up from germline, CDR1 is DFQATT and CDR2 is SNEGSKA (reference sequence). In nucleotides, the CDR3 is TGCAGTGCCAGAGGGGTTGCGGGCCCCTACAATGAGCAGTTCTTC. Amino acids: CSARGVAGPYNEQFF.

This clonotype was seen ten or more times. The CDR3 DNA reads TGCAGTGCTAGAGATTCGGGCCCATCCTATGGCTACACCTTC. It is translated as CSARDSGPSYGYTF. This chain uses TRBV20-1 with TRBJ1-2; D ambiguous. The CDR3 sequence is 14 residues long. Between the trimmed V and J ends, which lost 0 bases and 4 bases, there was a span of 12 bases. Germline lookup yields CDR1 DFQATT and CDR2 SNEGSKA (reference sequence).

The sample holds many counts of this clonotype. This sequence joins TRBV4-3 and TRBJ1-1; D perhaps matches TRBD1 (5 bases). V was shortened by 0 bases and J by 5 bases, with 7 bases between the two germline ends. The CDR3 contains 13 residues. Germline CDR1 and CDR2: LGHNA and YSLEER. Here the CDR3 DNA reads TGCGCCAGCAGCCAAGAACGGGGGACTGAAGCTTTCTTT. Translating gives CASSQERGTEAFF.

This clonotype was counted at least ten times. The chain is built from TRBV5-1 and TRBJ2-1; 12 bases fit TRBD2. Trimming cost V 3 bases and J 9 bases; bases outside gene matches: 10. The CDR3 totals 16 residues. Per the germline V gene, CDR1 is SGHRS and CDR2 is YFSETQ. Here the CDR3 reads CASSYASGGAITEQFF. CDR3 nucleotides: TGCGCCAGCAGCTATGCTAGCGGGGGGGCGATAACTGAGCAGTTCTTC.

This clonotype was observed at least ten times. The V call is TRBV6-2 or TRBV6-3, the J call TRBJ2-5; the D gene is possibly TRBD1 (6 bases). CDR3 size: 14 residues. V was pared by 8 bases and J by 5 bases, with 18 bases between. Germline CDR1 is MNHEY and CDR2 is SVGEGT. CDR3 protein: CASEKAQGWETQYF. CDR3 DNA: TGTGCCAGCGAAAAGGCACAGGGTTGGGAGACCCAGTACTTC.

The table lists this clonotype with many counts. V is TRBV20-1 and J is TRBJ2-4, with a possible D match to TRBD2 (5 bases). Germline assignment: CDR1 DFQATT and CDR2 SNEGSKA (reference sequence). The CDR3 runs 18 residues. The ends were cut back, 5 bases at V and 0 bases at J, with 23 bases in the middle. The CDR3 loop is CSAYPRHIRGLAKNIQYF. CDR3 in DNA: TGCAGTGCTTACCCACGTCATATCCGTGGACTAGCCAAAAACATTCAGTACTTC.

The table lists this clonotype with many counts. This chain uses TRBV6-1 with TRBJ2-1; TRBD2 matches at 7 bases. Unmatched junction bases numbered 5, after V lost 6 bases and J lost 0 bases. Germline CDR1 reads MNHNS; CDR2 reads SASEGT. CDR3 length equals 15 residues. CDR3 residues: CASRPQRGSYNEQFF. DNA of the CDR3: TGTGCCAGCAGGCCGCAGCGGGGCTCCTACAATGAGCAGTTCTTC.

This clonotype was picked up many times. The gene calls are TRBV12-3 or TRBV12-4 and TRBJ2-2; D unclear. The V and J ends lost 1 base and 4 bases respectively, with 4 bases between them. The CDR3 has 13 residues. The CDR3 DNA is TGTGCCAGCAGTTTAGTCCGCACCGGGGAGCTGTTTTTT. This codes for CASSLVRTGELFF.

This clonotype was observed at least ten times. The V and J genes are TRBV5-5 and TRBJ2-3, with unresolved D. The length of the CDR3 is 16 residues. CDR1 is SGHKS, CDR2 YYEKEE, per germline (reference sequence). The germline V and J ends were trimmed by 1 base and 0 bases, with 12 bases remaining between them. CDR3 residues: CASSLLAASSTDTQYF. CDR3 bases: TGTGCCAGCAGCTTGCTTGCGGCCTCTAGCACAGATACGCAGTATTTT. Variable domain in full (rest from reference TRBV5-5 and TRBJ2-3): DAGVTQSPTHLIKTRGQQVTLRCSPISGHKSVSWYQQVLGQGPQFIFQYYEKEERGRGNFPDRFSARQFPNYSSELNVNALLLGDSALYLCASSLLAASSTDTQYFGPGTRLTVL.

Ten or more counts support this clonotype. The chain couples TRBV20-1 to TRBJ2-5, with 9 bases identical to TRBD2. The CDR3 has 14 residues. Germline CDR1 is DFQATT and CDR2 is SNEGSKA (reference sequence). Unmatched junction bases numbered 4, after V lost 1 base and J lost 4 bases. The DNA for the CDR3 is TGCAGTGCTAGAGGACTAGCGGTGTTAGAGACCCAGTACTTC. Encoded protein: CSARGLAVLETQYF.